This T cell receptor (beta chain) appears in the sequencing data of a study of T cell responses to AZD1222 COVID-19 vaccine. General study findings and limits: Receipt of two AZD1222 doses was followed by a rise in Spike-specific TCR breadth and depth. Variant regions that are unmutated are reportedly the target of nearly half of spike-specific TCRs.

Concerning this clone: Its antigen remains unknown.

This CDR3 region has 17 residues. Per the germline V gene, CDR1 is MDHEN and CDR2 is SYDVKM. Trimming removed 4 bases at V and 4 bases at J, with 17 bases between. TCRdb keeps only in-frame clones here, not all; method: immunoSEQ multiplex PCR. Among fewer than 70,000 clones, approximately 89% were seen once, and the ten largest hold 5% to 6.5%. The genes are TRBV28 and TRBJ1-6; D possibly corresponds to TRBD1 (6 bases). Source: peripheral blood, taken 28 days after the second AZD1222 dose. This TCR came from an adult who received the AZD1222 COVID-19 vaccine. CDR3 in amino acids: CASSSTDSELYNSPLHF. CDR3 coding DNA: TGTGCCAGCAGTTCCACGGACAGCGAACTTTATAATTCACCCCTCCACTTT. The full variable domain, rest sourced from reference TRBV28 and TRBJ1-6, is DVKVTQSSRYLVKRTGEKVFLECVQDMDHENMFWYRQDPGLGLRLIYFSYDVKMKEKGDIPEGYSVSREKKERFSLILESASTNQTSMYLCASSSTDSELYNSPLHFGNGTRLTVT.